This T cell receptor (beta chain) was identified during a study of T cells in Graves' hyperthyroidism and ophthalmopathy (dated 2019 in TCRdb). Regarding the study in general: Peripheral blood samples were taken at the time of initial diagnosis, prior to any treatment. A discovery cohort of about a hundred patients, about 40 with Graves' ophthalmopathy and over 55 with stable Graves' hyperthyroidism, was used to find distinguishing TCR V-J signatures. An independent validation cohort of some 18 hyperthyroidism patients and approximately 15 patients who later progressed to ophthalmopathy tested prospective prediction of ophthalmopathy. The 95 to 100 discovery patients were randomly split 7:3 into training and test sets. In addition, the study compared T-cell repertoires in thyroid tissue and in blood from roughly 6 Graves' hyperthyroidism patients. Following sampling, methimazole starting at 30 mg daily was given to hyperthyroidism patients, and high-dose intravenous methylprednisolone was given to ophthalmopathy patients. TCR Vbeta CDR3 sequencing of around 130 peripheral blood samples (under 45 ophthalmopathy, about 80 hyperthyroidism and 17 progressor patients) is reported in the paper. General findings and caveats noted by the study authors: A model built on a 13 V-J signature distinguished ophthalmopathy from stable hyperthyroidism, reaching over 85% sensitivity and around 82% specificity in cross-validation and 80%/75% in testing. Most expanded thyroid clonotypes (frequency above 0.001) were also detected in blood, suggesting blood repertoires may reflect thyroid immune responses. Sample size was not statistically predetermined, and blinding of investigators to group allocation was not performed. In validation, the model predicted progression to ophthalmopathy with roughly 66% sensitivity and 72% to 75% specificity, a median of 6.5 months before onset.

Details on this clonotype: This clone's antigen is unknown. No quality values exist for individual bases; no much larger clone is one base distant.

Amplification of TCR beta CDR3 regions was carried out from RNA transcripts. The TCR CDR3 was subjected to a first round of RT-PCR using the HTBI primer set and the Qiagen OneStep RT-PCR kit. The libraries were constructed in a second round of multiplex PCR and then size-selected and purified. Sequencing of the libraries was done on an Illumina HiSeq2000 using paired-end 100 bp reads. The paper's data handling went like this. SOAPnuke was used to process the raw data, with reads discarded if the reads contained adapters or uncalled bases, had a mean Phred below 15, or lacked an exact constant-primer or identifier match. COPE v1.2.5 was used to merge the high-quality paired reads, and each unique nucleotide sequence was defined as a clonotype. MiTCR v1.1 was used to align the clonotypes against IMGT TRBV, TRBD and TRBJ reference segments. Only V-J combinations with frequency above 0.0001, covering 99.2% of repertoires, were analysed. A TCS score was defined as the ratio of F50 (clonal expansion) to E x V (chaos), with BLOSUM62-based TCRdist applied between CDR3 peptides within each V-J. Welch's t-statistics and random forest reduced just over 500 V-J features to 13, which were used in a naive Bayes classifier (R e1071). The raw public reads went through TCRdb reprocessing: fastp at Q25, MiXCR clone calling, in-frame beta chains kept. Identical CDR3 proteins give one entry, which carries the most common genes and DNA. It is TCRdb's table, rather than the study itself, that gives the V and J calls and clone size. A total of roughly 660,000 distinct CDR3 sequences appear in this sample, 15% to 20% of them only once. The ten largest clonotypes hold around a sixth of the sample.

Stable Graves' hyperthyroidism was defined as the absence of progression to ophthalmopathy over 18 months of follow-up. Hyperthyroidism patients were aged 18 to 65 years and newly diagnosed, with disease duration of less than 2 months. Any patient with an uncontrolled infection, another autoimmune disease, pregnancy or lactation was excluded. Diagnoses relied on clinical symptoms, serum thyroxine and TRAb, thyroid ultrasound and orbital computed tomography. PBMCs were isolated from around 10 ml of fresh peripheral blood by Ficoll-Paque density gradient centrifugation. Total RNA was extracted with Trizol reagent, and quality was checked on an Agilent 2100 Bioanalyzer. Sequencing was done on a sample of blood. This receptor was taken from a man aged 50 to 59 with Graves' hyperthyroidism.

For the CDR3, the sequence is CASSTSRYGYTF. The nucleotides are TGTGCCAGCAGTACTAGTCGCTATGGCTACACCTTC. The chain uses TRBV28 and TRBJ1-2; no D segment can be confidently identified. Via the germline V gene, CDR1 is MDHEN and CDR2 SYDVKM. Trimming costs V 5 bases and J 4 bases, and their ends lie 8 bases apart. The CDR3 sequence holds 12 residues, the cysteine and phenylalanine included. Of the read, only the CDR3 DNA is kept; its 36 bases are in frame from base 1.